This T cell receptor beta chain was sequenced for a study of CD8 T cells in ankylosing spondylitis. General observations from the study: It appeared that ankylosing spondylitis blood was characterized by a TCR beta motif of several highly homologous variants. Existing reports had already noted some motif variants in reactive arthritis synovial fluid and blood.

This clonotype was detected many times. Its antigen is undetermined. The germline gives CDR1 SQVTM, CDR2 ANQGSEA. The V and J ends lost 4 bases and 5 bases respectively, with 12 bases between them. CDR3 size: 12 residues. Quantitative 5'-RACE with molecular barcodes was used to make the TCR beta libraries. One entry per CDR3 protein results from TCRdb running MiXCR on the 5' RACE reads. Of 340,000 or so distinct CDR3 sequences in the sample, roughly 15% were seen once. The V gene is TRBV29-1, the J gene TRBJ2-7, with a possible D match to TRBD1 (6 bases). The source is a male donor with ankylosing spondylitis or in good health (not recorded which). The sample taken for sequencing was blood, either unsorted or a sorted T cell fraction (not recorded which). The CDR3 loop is CSVARGSHEQYF. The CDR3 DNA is TGCAGCGTTGCTAGGGGGAGTCACGAGCAGTACTTC.